This T cell receptor (beta chain) derives from a study of blood T cell repertoires in COVID-19. Across about two dozen US areas, participants ranged in age from roughly 18 to 95 years. Cohort assignment relied on participant-reported clinical history. Two negative PCRs, clearance, or symptom resolution characterized the recovered Cohort 3 donors. How the authors handled the data: Reference gene primer amplification gave nucleated cell count estimates. TCRdb's copy holds only in-frame clones and misses some; the assay was immunoSEQ multiplex PCR. D and trimming were read from the DNA, whereas the V and J calls and clone size are those reported in that table. The sample consists of roughly 500,000 clones, about 88% of them appearing once. With 2 bases removed from V and 3 bases from J, the gap between germline ends came to 8 bases. CDR1 SGHAT and CDR2 FQNNGV come from the germline V gene. This CDR3 spans 15 amino acids.

A few counts support this clone. The chain combines TRBV11-2 with TRBJ1-6; possible D gene TRBD1, 6 bases. The sequencing input was PBMCs or T cells enriched from blood (not recorded which). The TCR originated in a woman between 55 and 75 years old who had recovered from COVID-19. CDR3 loop: CASSLQGIYNSPLHF. The CDR3 region has the DNA TGTGCCAGCAGCTTACAGGGGATCTATAATTCACCCCTCCACTTT.